This T cell receptor (beta chain) was observed in a study of blood T cell repertoires in COVID-19. The CDR3 sequence is 11 residues long. The germline V gene encodes CDR1 SGHRS and CDR2 YFSETQ. The germline V and J ends were trimmed by 6 bases and 8 bases, with 9 bases remaining between them. Here immunoSEQ multiplex PCR was the method, and the copy in TCRdb shows in-frame clones only, minus some. The data hold approximately 150,000 clones, with roughly four fifths observed a single time. The clonotype originates from a human donor with acute or convalescent COVID-19. The donor label of this sample is uncertain. The material sequenced was peripheral blood. The chain has TRBV5-1 and TRBJ2-1; D might be TRBD1 (6 bases). CDR3 in amino acids: CASTDSDEQFF. CDR3 DNA: TGCGCCAGCACGGACAGCGATGAGCAGTTCTTC.